One T cell receptor beta chain is described in this entry. Its cognate antigen is unknown. There are 15 residues in the CDR3. CDR1 is LGHNA and CDR2 is YSLEER in the germline V gene. This sample is drawn from a study of cytomegalovirus exposure and HLA in healthy donors. Findings and caveats of the study: Across donors, most TCRs were seen rarely, yet some public ones were widespread. The study carried out a later analysis of TCR beta sequences. It associated some 15,000 of them with specific HLA alleles at a false discovery rate of 0.05.

The primer mix had 60 Vbeta and 13 Jbeta primers. Profiling relied on immunoSEQ multiplex PCR, and the TCRdb table lists in-frame clones only, not all of them. The table shows roughly 300,000 clones, with around 86% occurring only once. The source is a man aged 40-55 years in good health and CMV-seropositive. The chain employs TRBV4-3 and TRBJ2-5; D is possibly TRBD1 (6 bases). The assigned J gene may be wrong: the sequence end matches TRBJ2-7 better. Sequenced input: PBMCs. As DNA, the CDR3 is TGCGCCAGCAGCCAAGAAGTTGCCAGGGGCTACGAGCAGTACTTC. Residues: CASSQEVARGYEQYF.